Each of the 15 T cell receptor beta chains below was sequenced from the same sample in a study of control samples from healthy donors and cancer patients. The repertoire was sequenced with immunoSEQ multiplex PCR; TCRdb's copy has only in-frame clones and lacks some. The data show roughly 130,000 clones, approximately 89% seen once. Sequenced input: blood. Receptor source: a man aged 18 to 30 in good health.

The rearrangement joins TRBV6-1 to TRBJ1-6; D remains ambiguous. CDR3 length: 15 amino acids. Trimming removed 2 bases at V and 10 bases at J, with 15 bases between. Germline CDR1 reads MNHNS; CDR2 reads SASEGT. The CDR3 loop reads CASSELGSSSSPLHF. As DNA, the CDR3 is TGTGCCAGCAGTGAACTAGGGAGTTCGAGCTCACCCCTCCACTTT.

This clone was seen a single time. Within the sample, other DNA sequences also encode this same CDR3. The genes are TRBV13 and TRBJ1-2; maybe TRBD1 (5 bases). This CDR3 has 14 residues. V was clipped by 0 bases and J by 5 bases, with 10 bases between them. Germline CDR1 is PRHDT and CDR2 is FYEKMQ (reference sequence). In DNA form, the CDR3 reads TGTGCCAGCAGCTTAGGCCAGGGCACTTATGGCTACACCTTC. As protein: CASSLGQGTYGYTF.

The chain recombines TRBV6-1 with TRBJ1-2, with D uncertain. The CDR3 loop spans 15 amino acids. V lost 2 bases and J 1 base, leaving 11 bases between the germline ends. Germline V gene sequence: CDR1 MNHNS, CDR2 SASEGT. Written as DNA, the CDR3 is TGTGCCAGCAGTGAAACATCAGTCGGTAACTATGGCTACACCTTC. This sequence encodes CASSETSVGNYGYTF.

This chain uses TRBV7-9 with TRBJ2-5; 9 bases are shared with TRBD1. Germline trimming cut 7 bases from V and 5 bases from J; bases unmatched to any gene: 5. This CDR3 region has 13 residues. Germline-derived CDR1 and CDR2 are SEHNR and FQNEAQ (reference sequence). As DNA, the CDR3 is TGTGCCAGCATCCCGACAGGGGGGGAGACCCAGTACTTC. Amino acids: CASIPTGGETQYF.

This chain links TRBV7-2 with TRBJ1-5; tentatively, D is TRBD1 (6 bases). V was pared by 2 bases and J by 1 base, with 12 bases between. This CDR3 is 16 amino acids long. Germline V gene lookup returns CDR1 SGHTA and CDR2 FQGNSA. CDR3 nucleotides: TGTGCCAGCAGCTTACAAGCCGGACAGAGCAATCAGCCCCAGCATTTT. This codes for CASSLQAGQSNQPQHF.

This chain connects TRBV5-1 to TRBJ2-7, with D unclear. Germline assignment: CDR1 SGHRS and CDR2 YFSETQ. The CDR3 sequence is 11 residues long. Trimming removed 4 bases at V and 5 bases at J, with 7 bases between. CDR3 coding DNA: TGCGCCAGCAGCAGCATGCACGAGCAGTACTTC. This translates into CASSSMHEQYF.

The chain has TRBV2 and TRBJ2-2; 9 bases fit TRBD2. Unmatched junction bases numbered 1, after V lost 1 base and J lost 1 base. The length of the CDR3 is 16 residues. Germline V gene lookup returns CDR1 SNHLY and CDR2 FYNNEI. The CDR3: CASSEELAGNTGELFF. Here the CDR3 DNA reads TGTGCCAGCAGTGAAGAACTAGCGGGGAACACCGGGGAGCTGTTTTTT.

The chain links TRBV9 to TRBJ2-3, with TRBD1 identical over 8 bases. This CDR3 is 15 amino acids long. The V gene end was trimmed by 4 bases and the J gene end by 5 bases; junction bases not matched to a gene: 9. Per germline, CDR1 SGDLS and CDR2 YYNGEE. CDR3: CASSSEDRAEDTQYF. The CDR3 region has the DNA TGTGCCAGCAGCTCAGAGGACAGGGCAGAAGATACGCAGTATTTT.

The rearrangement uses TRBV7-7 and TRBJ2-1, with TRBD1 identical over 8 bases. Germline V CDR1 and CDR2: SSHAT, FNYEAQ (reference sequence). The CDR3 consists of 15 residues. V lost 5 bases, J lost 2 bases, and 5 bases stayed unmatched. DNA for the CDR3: TGTGCCAGCAGCCGGGACAGGCGAACCTACAATGAGCAGTTCTTC. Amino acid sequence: CASSRDRRTYNEQFF.

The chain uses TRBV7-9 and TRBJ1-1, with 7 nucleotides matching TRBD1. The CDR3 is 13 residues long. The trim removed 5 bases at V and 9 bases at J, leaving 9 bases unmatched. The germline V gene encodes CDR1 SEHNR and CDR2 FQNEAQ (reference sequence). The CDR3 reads CASSLERQGKAFF. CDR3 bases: TGTGCCAGCAGCCTAGAAAGACAGGGTAAAGCTTTCTTT. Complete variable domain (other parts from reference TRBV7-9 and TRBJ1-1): DTGVSQNPRHKITKRGQNVTFRCDPISEHNRLYWYRQTLGQGPEFLTYFQNEAQLEKSRLLSDRFSAERPKGSFSTLEIQRTEQGDSAMYLCASSLERQGKAFFGQGTRLTVV.

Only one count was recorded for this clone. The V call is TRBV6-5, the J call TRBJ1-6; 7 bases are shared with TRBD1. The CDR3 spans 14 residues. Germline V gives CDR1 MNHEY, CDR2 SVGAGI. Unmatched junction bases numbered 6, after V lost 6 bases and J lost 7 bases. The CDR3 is CASSFDRDNSPLHF. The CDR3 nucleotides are TGTGCCAGCAGCTTCGACAGGGACAATTCACCCCTCCACTTT.

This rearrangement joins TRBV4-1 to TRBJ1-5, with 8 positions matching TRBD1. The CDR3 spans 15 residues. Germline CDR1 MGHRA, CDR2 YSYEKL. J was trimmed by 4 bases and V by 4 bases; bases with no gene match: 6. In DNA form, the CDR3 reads TGCGCCAGCAGCCGCGGACAGGGCGAAAATCAGCCCCAGCATTTT. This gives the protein CASSRGQGENQPQHF.

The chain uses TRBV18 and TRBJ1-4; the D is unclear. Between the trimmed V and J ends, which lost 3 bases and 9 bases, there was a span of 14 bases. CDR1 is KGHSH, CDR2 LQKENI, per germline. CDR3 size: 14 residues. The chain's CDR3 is CASSPTGVLQKLFF. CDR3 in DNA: TGTGCCAGCTCACCGACCGGCGTTCTACAAAAACTGTTTTTT.

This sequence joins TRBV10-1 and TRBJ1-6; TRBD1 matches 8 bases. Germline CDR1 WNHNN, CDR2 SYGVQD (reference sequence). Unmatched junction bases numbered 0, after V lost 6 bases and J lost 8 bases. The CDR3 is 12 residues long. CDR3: CASRDRDSPLHF. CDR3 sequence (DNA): TGCGCCAGCAGGGACAGGGATTCACCCCTCCACTTT.

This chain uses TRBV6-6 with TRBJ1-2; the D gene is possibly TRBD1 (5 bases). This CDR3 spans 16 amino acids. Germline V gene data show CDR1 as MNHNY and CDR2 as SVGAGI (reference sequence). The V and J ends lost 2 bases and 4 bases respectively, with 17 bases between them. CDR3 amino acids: CASSYPFPGRGYGYTF. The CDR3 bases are TGTGCCAGCAGTTACCCCTTCCCGGGACGGGGCTATGGCTACACCTTC.